The clone carrying this T cell receptor (beta chain) was counted ten times or more. Its target is unknown. The data derive from a study of shared clonotypes between healthy human individuals. V was trimmed by 6 bases and J by 8 bases, leaving 16 bases between them. From germline, CDR1 is WSHSY and CDR2 SAAADI. The CDR3 runs 14 residues. A deep-level run was used for the assay. The data were produced by immunoSEQ multiplex PCR, yet TCRdb's version contains in-frame clones alone and is incomplete. The data hold some 240,000 clones, with over 50% observed a single time. Study-wide findings and caveats: Larger estimated richness was generally recorded for naive subsets relative to memory subsets.

Sequenced: memory CD4+ T cells sorted from blood. The sample's subset: CD45RA-negative fraction. This receptor was obtained from a man aged 25 to 40 in good health. The V gene is TRBV10-2, the J gene TRBJ1-4, with D tentatively TRBD1 (5 bases). The CDR3 loop reads CASRDSWDQEKLFF. The CDR3 DNA is TGCGCCAGCAGGGACTCGTGGGACCAGGAAAAACTGTTTTTT.